This T cell receptor beta chain was sequenced in a study of T cell responses to AZD1222 COVID-19 vaccine. Findings and limits, study-wide: Among AZD1222 vaccinees, only six were seropositive at baseline.

Germline CDR1 MDHEN, CDR2 SYDVKM. The CDR3 length is 17 residues. J was trimmed by 0 bases and V by 4 bases; bases with no gene match: 11. This clone was seen just once. Antigen unknown. Some clones are missing from TCRdb's copy, which holds only in-frame ones; the method was immunoSEQ multiplex PCR. The sample records approximately 80,000 clones, 80% to 90% being singletons. The chain uses TRBV28 and TRBJ1-1, with 7 bases fitting TRBD1. The origin of this receptor is an adult who received the AZD1222 COVID-19 vaccine. This material consisted of peripheral blood, taken 28 days after the second AZD1222 dose. For the CDR3, the DNA is TGTGCCAGCAGTTCTGCCCGACAGGGTCCCATGAACACTGAAGCTTTCTTT. Translation gives CASSSARQGPMNTEAFF.